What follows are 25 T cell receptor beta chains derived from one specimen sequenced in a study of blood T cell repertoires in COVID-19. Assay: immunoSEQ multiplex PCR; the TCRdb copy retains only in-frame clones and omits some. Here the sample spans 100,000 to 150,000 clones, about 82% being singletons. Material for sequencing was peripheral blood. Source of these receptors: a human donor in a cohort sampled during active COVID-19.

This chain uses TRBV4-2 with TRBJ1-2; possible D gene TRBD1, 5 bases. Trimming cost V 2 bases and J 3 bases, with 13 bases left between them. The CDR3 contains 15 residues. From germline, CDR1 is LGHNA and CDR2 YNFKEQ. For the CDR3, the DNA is TGTGCCAGCAGCCAACCAGGGTGGGGGGACTATGGCTACACCTTC. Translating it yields CASSQPGWGDYGYTF.

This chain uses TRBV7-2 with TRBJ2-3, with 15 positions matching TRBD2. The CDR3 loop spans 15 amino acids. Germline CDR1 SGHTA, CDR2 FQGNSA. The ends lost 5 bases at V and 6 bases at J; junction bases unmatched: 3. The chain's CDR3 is CASSRGLAGGDTQYF. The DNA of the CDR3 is TGTGCCAGCAGCCGTGGACTAGCGGGAGGGGATACGCAGTATTTT.

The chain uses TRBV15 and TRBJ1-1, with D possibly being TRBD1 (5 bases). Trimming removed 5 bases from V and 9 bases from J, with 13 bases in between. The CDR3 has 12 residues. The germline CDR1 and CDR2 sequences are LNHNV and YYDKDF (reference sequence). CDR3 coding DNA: TGTGCCACCAGCGGGAATGTGGGGCAAGCTTTCTTT. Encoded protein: CATSGNVGQAFF.

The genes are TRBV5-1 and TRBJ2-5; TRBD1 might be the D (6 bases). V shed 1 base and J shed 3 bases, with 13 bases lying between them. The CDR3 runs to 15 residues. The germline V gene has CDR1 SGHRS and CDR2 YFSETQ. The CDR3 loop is CASSLFPGQKETQYF. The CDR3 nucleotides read TGCGCCAGCAGCTTGTTCCCCGGACAGAAAGAGACCCAGTACTTC.

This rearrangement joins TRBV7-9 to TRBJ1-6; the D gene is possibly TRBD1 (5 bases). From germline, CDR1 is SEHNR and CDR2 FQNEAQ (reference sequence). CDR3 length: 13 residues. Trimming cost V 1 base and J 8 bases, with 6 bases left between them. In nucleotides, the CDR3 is TGTGCCAGCAGCTTAGAAGGGGATTCACCCCTCCACTTT. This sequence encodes CASSLEGDSPLHF.

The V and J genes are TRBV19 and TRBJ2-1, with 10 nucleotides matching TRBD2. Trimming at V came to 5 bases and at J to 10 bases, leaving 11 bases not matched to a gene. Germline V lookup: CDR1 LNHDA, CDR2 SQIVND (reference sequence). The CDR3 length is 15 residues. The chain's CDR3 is CASSQSGRARGEQFF. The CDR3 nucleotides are TGTGCCAGTAGTCAGAGCGGGAGGGCCAGGGGCGAGCAGTTCTTC. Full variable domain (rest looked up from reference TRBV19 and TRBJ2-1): DGGITQSPKYLFRKEGQNVTLSCEQNLNHDAMYWYRQDPGQGLRLIYYSQIVNDFQKGDIAEGYSVSREKKESFPLTVTSAQKNPTAFYLCASSQSGRARGEQFFGPGTRLTVL.

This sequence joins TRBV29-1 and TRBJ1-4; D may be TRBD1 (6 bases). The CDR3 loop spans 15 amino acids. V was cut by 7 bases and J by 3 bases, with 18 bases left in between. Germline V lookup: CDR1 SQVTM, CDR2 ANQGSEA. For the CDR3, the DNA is TGCAGCGCAACCGGCGGGGGGGCGTCTAATGAAAAACTGTTTTTT. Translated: CSATGGGASNEKLFF.

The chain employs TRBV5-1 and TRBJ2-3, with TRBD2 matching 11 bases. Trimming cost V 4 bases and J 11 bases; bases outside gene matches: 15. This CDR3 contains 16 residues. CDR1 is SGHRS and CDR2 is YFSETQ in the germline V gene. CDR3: CASSALAGGGSFGQYF. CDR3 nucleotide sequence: TGCGCCAGCAGCGCCCTAGCGGGAGGTGGATCTTTTGGGCAGTATTTT.

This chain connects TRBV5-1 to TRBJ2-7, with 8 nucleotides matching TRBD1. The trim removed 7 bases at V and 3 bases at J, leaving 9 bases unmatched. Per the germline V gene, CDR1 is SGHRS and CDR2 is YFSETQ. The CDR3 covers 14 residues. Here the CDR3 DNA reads TGCGCCAGCCGCCCGACAGGGGCTAACTACGAGCAGTACTTC. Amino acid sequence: CASRPTGANYEQYF.

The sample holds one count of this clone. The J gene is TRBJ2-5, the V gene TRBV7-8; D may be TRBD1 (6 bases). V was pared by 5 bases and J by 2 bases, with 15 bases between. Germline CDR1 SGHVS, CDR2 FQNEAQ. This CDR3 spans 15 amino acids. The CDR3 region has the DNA TGTGCCAGCAGCAGACCGGGACAAAAACAAGAGACCCAGTACTTC. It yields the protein CASSRPGQKQETQYF. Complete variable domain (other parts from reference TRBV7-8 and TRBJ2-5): GAGVSQSPRYKVAKRGQDVALRCDPISGHVSLFWYQQALGQGPEFLTYFQNEAQLDKSGLPSDRFFAERPEGSVSTLKIQRTQQEDSAVYLCASSRPGQKQETQYFGPGTRLLVL.

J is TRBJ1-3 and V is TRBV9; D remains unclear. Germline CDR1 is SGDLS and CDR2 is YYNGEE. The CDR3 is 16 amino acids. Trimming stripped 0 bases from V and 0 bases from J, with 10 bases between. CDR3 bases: TGTGCCAGCAGCGTAGCAGGTTTAATCTCTGGAAACACCATATATTTT. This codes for CASSVAGLISGNTIYF.

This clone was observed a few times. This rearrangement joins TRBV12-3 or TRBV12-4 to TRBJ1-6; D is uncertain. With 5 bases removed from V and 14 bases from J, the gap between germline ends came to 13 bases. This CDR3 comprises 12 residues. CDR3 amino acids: CASSINGRALHF. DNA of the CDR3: TGTGCCAGCAGTATAAACGGGAGGGCCCTCCACTTT.

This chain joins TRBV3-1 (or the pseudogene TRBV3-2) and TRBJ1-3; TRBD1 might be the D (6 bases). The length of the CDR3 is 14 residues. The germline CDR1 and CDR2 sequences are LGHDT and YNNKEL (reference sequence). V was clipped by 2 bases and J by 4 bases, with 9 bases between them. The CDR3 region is CASSQTGLGNTIYF. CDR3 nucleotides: TGTGCCAGCAGCCAAACAGGGTTAGGAAACACCATATATTTT.

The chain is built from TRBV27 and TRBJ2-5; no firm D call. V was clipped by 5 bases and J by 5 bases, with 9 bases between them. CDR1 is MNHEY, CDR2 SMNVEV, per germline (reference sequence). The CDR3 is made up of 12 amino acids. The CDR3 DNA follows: TGTGCCAGCAGTAAATCCGGGGAGACCCAGTACTTC. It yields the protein CASSKSGETQYF.

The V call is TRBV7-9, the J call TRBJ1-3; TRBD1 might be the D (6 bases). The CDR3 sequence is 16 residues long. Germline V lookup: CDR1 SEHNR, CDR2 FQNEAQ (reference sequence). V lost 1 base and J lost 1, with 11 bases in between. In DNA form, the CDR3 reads TGTGCCAGCAGCTTAGTAGGGGGTCTTTCTGGAAACACCATATATTTT. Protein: CASSLVGGLSGNTIYF. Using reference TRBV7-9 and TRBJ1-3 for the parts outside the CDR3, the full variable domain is DTGVSQNPRHKITKRGQNVTFRCDPISEHNRLYWYRQTLGQGPEFLTYFQNEAQLEKSRLLSDRFSAERPKGSFSTLEIQRTEQGDSAMYLCASSLVGGLSGNTIYFGEGSWLTVV.

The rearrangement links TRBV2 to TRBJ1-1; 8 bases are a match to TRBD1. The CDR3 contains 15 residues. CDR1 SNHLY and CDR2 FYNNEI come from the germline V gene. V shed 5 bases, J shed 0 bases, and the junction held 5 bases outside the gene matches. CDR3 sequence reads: CASSMPGGLNTEAFF. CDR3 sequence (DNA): TGTGCCAGCAGTATGCCAGGGGGCCTGAACACTGAAGCTTTCTTT.

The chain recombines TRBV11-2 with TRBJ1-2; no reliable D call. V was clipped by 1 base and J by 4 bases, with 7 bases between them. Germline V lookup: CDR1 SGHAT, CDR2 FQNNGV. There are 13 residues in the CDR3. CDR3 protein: CASSLGRIYGYTF. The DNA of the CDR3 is TGTGCCAGCAGCTTAGGCAGGATCTATGGCTACACCTTC.

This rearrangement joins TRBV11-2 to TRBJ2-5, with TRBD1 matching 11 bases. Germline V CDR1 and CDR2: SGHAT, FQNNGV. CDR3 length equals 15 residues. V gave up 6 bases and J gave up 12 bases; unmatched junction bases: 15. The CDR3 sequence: CASRPSGTGGLRKYF. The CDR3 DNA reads TGTGCCAGCAGACCGTCCGGGACAGGGGGTCTGAGAAAGTACTTC.

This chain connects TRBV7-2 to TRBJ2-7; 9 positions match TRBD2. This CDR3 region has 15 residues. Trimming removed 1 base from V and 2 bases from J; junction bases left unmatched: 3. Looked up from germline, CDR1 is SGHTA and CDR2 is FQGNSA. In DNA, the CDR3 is TGTGCCAGCAGCTTAGTCGCGGGAGGGGCCTACGAGCAGTACTTC. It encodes CASSLVAGGAYEQYF.

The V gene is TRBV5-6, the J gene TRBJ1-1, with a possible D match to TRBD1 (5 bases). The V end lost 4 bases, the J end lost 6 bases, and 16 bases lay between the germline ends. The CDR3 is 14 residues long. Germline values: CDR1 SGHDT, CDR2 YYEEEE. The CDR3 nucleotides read TGTGCCAGCAGCGGGGGGGTCGGTACCTCTGAAGCTTTCTTT. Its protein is CASSGGVGTSEAFF.

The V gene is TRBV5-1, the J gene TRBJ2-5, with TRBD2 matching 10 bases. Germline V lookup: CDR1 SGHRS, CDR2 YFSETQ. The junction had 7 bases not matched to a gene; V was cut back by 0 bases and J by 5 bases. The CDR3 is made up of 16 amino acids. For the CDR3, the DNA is TGCGCCAGCAGCTTGGTACTAGCGGGATTCTCGGAGACCCAGTACTTC. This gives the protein CASSLVLAGFSETQYF.

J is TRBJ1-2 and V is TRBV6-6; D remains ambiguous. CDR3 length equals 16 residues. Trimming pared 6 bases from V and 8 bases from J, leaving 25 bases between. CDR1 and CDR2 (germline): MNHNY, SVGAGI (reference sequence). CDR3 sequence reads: CASSLPPYGSLGGYTF. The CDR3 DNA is TGTGCCAGCAGCTTACCTCCATACGGGAGCTTGGGAGGCTACACCTTC.

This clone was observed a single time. The DNA for the CDR3 is TGTGCCAGCAGCGTAGTTCCAGGGAACACTGAAGCTTTCTTT. Protein product: CASSVVPGNTEAFF. This chain links TRBV9 with TRBJ1-1; unclear D gene. CDR1 is SGDLS, CDR2 YYNGEE, per germline. Deletions cut 0 bases from V and 1 base from J, with 7 bases between. This CDR3 has 14 amino acids.

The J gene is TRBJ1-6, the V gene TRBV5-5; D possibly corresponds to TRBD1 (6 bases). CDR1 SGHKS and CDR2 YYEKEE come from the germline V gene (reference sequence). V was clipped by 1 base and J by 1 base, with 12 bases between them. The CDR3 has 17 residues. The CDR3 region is CASSLRGGESYNSPLHF. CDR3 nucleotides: TGTGCCAGCAGCTTGCGCGGGGGCGAATCCTATAATTCACCCCTCCACTTT.

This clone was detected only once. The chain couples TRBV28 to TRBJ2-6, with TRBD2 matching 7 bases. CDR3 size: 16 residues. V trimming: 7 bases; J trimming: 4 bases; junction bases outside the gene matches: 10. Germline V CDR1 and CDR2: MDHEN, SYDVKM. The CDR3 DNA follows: TGTGCCAGCACCCGTTTCGGGGGGTTCGGGGCCAACGTCCTGACTTTC. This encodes CASTRFGGFGANVLTF. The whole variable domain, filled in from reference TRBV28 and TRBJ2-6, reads DVKVTQSSRYLVKRTGEKVFLECVQDMDHENMFWYRQDPGLGLRLIYFSYDVKMKEKGDIPEGYSVSREKKERFSLILESASTNQTSMYLCASTRFGGFGANVLTFGAGSRLTVL.